These T cell receptor beta chains were read from a single sample in a study of blood T cell repertoires in COVID-19. Here immunoSEQ multiplex PCR was the method, and the copy in TCRdb shows in-frame clones only, minus some. The table includes 68,000 or so clones, about 80% detected once. Sequences were obtained from peripheral blood. These receptors were collected from a human donor in a cohort sampled during active COVID-19. Both conserved end residues are trimmed from each CDR3. Expanded clones are given a class, and other clones once, few, many or no size at all.

V gene	clone size	J gene	CDR3 protein
TRBV6-5	-	TRBJ1-2	ASSHPGQVGGYT
TRBV28	-	TRBJ1-2	ASSPGQFNYGYT
TRBV6-5	few	TRBJ2-7	ASRRGESYEQY
TRBV7-2	few	TRBJ1-2	ASSLRQGFDGYT
TRBV29-1	-	TRBJ1-4	SVETGLGKLF
TRBV29-1	-	TRBJ2-5	SVGGLAGGETQY
TRBV15	-	TRBJ1-6	ATSIGVRGAPLH
TRBV7-2	-	TRBJ2-7	ASTMGLAATYEQY
TRBV5-4	-	TRBJ1-2	ASSFMDRAQNGYT
TRBV7-9	few	TRBJ2-7	ASSLGLAGAVEQY
TRBV9	-	TRBJ2-3	ASSTGTSLTDTQY
TRBV10-1	-	TRBJ2-1	ASSELKGGGNEQF
TRBV9	-	TRBJ2-7	ASSVAGNSAEQY
TRBV2	many	TRBJ2-3	ASSSLDTQY
TRBV7-9	once	TRBJ2-2	ASPAAAINTGELF
TRBV2	-	TRBJ1-4	ASNRGGAGDEKLF
TRBV11-2	-	TRBJ2-3	ASSPPRGTQY
TRBV30	-	TRBJ2-7	AWRVRGVAEQY
TRBV28	-	TRBJ1-2	ASSLTGRYGYT
TRBV5-1	-	TRBJ2-2	ASSWGQSGELF
TRBV14	-	TRBJ1-6	ASSQGQGYSPLH
TRBV4-3	-	TRBJ2-2	ASSPREFTGELF
TRBV19	-	TRBJ2-2	ASSMSGRVNTGELF
TRBV19	-	TRBJ2-7	ASSIVNSGSRFSEQY
TRBV28	once	TRBJ1-5	ASSGVNSNQPQH
TRBV7-2	-	TRBJ2-5	ASSLGPGGTQETQY
TRBV7-7	many	TRBJ2-7	ASSFDTTGGWYEQY
TRBV4-1	-	TRBJ1-4	ASSQVRVGNEKLF
TRBV5-4	-	TRBJ1-3	ASSLGQGTGNTIY
TRBV7-9	-	TRBJ2-2	ASSPGLAAGELF
TRBV6-6	few	TRBJ2-3	ASMEAGSTDTQY
TRBV21-1	-	TRBJ2-7	ASSKGGLTYEQY
TRBV10-3	-	TRBJ2-5	ATIAAGEETQY
TRBV29-1	-	TRBJ1-2	SVATGGYYGYT
TRBV21-1	-	TRBJ1-5	ASSKAGARGRQPQH
TRBV11-2	-	TRBJ2-7	ASSLVTYEQY
TRBV27	-	TRBJ2-1	ASSLSAGGRGTDEQF
TRBV6-5	once	TRBJ1-3	ASGGPNTIY
TRBV29-1	once	TRBJ2-7	SATGNRVREQY
TRBV5-6	once	TRBJ2-1	ASSQGTGSYNEQF
TRBV6-2/TRBV6-3	once	TRBJ2-3	ASSSGQGGITDTQY
TRBV3-1/TRBV3-2	-	TRBJ2-2	ASSQVLTGYETGELF
TRBV28	-	TRBJ2-2	ASIRGIGGELF
TRBV19	-	TRBJ2-7	ASSTIGLAGENGRAYEQY
TRBV29-1	medium-sized	TRBJ1-2	SVGLELGTGAIYGYT
TRBV4-3	-	TRBJ2-7	ASSQGAGGDYEQY
TRBV4-3	-	TRBJ2-7	ASSQEGGNEQY
TRBV20-1	-	TRBJ1-2	SALDGYGYT
TRBV5-1	-	TRBJ1-4	ASSLGTGGNEKLF
TRBV29-1	-	TRBJ2-3	SAPGLAASDTQY
TRBV28	once	TRBJ2-3	ASSETSGRTDTQY
TRBV5-1	-	TRBJ2-5	ASSLALWPPETQY
TRBV25-1	-	TRBJ1-3	ASSTGSRSGNTIY
TRBV5-4	-	TRBJ1-2	ASSYGLTVYGYT
TRBV15	-	TRBJ2-3	ATSTGFGNTDTQY
TRBV11-2	-	TRBJ2-1	ASTALAGVSEQF
TRBV28	-	TRBJ2-5	ASSLWVDRVQETQY
TRBV4-3	-	TRBJ2-3	ASSEGLAGRTSTDTQY
TRBV5-1	-	TRBJ2-7	ASSLRTGGPNEQY